The source of this TCR beta chain is a study of CD8 T cells in Susac syndrome. The ends were cut back, 0 bases at V and 7 bases at J, with 10 bases in the middle. Germline V CDR1 and CDR2: LGHNA, YNFKEQ. The CDR3 sequence is 14 residues long. Sequencing of TCR beta was carried out in blood CD8+ and CD4+ T cells. The multiple sclerosis control cohort comprised treatment-naive individuals presenting with stable or active relapsing-remitting disease. Reverse transcription of roughly 0.5 to 1 ug RNA was carried out with random hexamers. TCR beta CDR3 was amplified by immunoSEQ covering 54 Vbeta and 13 Jbeta. TCRdb independently ran MiXCR on the immunoSEQ multiplex PCR reads; one entry per CDR3 protein. The table records about 280,000 distinct CDR3 sequences, roughly 84% of them present only once.

This TCR derives from a human donor with multiple sclerosis. Sequences were obtained from CD8+ T cells from PBMCs. This chain uses TRBV4-2 with TRBJ2-1, with a possible D match to TRBD1 (6 bases). For the CDR3, the DNA is TGTGCCAGCAGCCAAGATTGGGGGCGGAATGAGCAGTTCTTC. The encoded protein is CASSQDWGRNEQFF.